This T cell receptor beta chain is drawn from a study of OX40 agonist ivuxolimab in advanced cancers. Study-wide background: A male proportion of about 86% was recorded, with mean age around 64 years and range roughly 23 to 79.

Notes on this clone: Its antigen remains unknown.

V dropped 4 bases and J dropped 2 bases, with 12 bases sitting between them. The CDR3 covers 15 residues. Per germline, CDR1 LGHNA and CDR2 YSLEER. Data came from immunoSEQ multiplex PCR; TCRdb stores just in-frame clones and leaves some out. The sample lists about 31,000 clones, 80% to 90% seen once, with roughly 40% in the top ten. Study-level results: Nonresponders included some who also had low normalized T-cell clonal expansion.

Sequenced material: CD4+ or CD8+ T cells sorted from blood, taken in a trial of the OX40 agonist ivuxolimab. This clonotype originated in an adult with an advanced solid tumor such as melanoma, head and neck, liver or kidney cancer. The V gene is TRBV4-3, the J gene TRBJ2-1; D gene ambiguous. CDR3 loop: CASSLRVLPYNEQFF. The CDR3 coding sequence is TGCGCCAGCAGCCTACGTGTCCTACCCTACAATGAGCAGTTCTTC.